Reported below is one T cell receptor beta chain. This sample was included in a study of CD8+ T cells in alopecia areata. Study-level background: Tofacitinib continued for 6 to 18 months and was then withheld for 6 months.

The CDR3 covers 13 residues. Trimming took off 5 bases at V and 3 bases at J, with 13 bases between the two ends. CDR1 and CDR2 (germline): SQVTM, ANQGSEA. Once RNA had been extracted, it was reverse transcribed into cDNA to act as the sequencing template. This table comes from immunoSEQ multiplex PCR, and its TCRdb copy is limited to in-frame clones, with some not included. The sample holds just over 150,000 clones, about 51% seen once. Sequenced material: CD8+ T cells sorted from blood, taken at week 0. This clonotype was sampled from a human donor with alopecia areata. The J gene is TRBJ1-2, the V gene TRBV29-1; a weak D match, TRBD1 (6 bases). Here the CDR3 reads CSVSPDSDYGYTF. As DNA, the CDR3 is TGCAGCGTTTCGCCGGACAGCGACTATGGCTACACCTTC.